This paragraph reports one TCR beta chain. Other DNA sequences within the sample encode an identical CDR3. Per the study methods: Cell counts per sample came from amplifying reference gene primers. Here immunoSEQ multiplex PCR was the method, and the copy in TCRdb shows in-frame clones only, minus some. The D gene and trimming were derived from the DNA, and the V and J assignments and clone size from that table. Of roughly 200,000 clones listed, roughly 90% are singletons. The germline V gene has CDR1 SGDLS and CDR2 YYNGEE. The CDR3 sequence is 12 residues long. V lost 1 base and J lost 8, with 9 bases in between. These data originate in a study of blood T cell repertoires in COVID-19. As for the study in general: T cells, B-cell-depleted T cells, or PBMCs provided the cDNA or gDNA that served as material.

The study recruited people aged roughly 18 to 100 years across about two dozen US areas. Participants were placed into cohorts based on the clinical history they reported. This chain links TRBV9 with TRBJ1-2, with TRBD1 as a possible D gene (6 bases). The sequencing sample was made of PBMCs or T cells enriched from blood (not recorded which). This receptor was taken from a woman aged 40 to 50 with acute COVID-19. The CDR3 spells CASSVRGGGYTF. CDR3 bases: TGTGCCAGCAGCGTACGCGGGGGCGGCTACACCTTC.